The next 8 T cell receptor beta chains were all read from a single sample in a study of shared clonotypes between healthy human individuals. Sequenced by immunoSEQ multiplex PCR; TCRdb stores in-frame clones only, minus some. The sample includes about 2.3 million clones, 90% to 95% of them seen just once. The specimen sequenced was naive CD4+ T cells from PBMCs. As to subset: CD45RA+ positively selected. The receptors shown here come from a man in his late teens or twenties in good health. Some clones in this sample may be carry-over from other donors' samples.

The J gene is TRBJ1-2, the V gene TRBV18; tentatively, D is TRBD1 (5 bases). V lost 2 bases and J lost 4, with 11 bases in between. Germline V CDR1 and CDR2: KGHSH, LQKENI. The CDR3 has 14 residues. DNA for the CDR3: TGTGCCAGCTCACCAGGGGCTGAGGGCTATGGCTACACCTTC. Its translation: CASSPGAEGYGYTF. The complete variable domain, with remaining parts taken from reference TRBV18 and TRBJ1-2, reads NAGVMQNPRHLVRRRGQEARLRCSPMKGHSHVYWYRQLPEEGLKFMVYLQKENIIDESGMPKERFSAEFPKEGPSILRIQQVVRGDSAAYFCASSPGAEGYGYTFGSGTRLTVV.

The genes are TRBV7-2 and TRBJ2-1, with 7 bases fitting TRBD1. Germline loops: CDR1 SGHTA, CDR2 FQGNSA. The CDR3 is made up of 13 amino acids. Trimming removed 7 bases from V and 6 bases from J; junction bases left unmatched: 6. CDR3 sequence (DNA): TGTGCCAGCAAAGTAACAGGGGCCAATGAGCAGTTCTTC. It codes for CASKVTGANEQFF.

The chain is built from TRBV21-1 and TRBJ1-5. TRBV21-1 is assigned pseudogene status. The CDR3 is 16 amino acids. The CDR3 region is CASSKGMGGGNQPQHF. The CDR3 bases are TGTGCCAGCAGCAAAGGCATGGGAGGGGGCAATCAGCCCCAGCATTTT.

Points on this clone: Distinct nucleotide sequences in the sample also encode this CDR3. The chain recombines TRBV7-2 with TRBJ2-5; D gene ambiguous. CDR1 SGHTA and CDR2 FQGNSA come from the germline V gene. Trimming shortened V by 1 base and J by 5 bases, and 8 bases separated the two germline ends. The CDR3 loop spans 13 amino acids. CDR3 protein: CASSLGLRETQYF. For the CDR3, the DNA is TGTGCCAGCAGCTTAGGGCTTCGGGAGACCCAGTACTTC.

This clone was observed once. The chain joins TRBV28 to TRBJ1-4; D may be TRBD1 (5 bases). Germline V CDR1 and CDR2: MDHEN, SYDVKM. V was trimmed by 2 bases and J by 7 bases, leaving 14 bases between them. The CDR3 length is 15 residues. The CDR3 DNA sequence: TGTGCCAGCAGTTTAAGCCAGGGTCAGTTTGAAAAACTGTTTTTT. This sequence encodes CASSLSQGQFEKLFF.

The CDR3 bases are TGCGCCAGCAGCACGGACCCCGCCGGCTCCTACAATGAGCAGTTCTTC. Protein sequence: CASSTDPAGSYNEQFF. This chain connects TRBV5-1 to TRBJ2-1; unclear D gene. The CDR3 length is 16 residues. The germline CDR1 and CDR2 sequences are SGHRS and YFSETQ. Trimming cost V 4 bases and J 0 bases, with 14 bases left between them. Combining the CDR3 with reference TRBV5-1 and TRBJ2-1 gives the whole variable domain KAGVTQTPRYLIKTRGQQVTLSCSPISGHRSVSWYQQTPGQGLQFLFEYFSETQRNKGNFPGRFSGRQFSNSRSEMNVSTLELGDSALYLCASSTDPAGSYNEQFFGPGTRLTVL.

This clone was picked up one time. The chain links TRBV6-5 to TRBJ2-1; TRBD1 aligns across 11 bases. Germline V lookup: CDR1 MNHEY, CDR2 SVGAGI. This CDR3 contains 15 residues. Losses at the gene ends were 2 bases for V and 10 bases for J; bases not matched to a gene: 7. The CDR3 reads CASSYRDRGESEQFF. The CDR3 DNA reads as TGTGCCAGCAGTTACCGGGACAGGGGGGAGTCGGAGCAGTTCTTC.

The chain employs TRBV10-3 and TRBJ1-1, with TRBD1 identical over 7 bases. J was trimmed by 3 bases and V by 2 bases; bases with no gene match: 6. Germline loops: CDR1 ENHRY, CDR2 SYGVKD. The CDR3 is made up of 15 amino acids. The CDR3 DNA reads as TGTGCCATCAGTGAGACTGGGACAGACTACACTGAAGCTTTCTTT. It codes for CAISETGTDYTEAFF.